The rows below give T cell receptor beta chains drawn from one sample of a study of shared clonotypes between healthy human individuals. The repertoire was sequenced with immunoSEQ multiplex PCR; TCRdb's copy has only in-frame clones and lacks some. The table includes roughly 1,600,000 clones, about 98.5% detected once. Source material: naive CD4+ T cells sorted from blood. All receptors derive from a man aged 25-45 years in good health. Both conserved end residues are part of each CDR3. The D gene is left open where the match is weak. Clone size is shown for a subset of rows, as once, few, many or a class of expanded clone.

V gene: TRBV7-3; J gene: TRBJ2-2; D gene: -; clone size: -; CDR3 protein: CASSQSTTPPGELFF; CDR3 DNA: TGTGCCAGCAGCCAATCTACCACCCCACCGGGGGAGCTGTTTTTT
V gene: TRBV6-1; J gene: TRBJ2-5; D gene: -; clone size: -; CDR3 protein: CASSEGQNHQETQYF; CDR3 DNA: TGTGCCAGCAGTGAAGGACAAAACCACCAAGAGACCCAGTACTTC
V gene: TRBV2; J gene: TRBJ2-4; D gene: -; clone size: -; CDR3 protein: CASSADSRDIQYF; CDR3 DNA: TGTGCCAGCAGTGCTGATAGTCGCGACATTCAGTACTTC
V gene: TRBV9; J gene: TRBJ2-6; D gene: -; clone size: few; CDR3 protein: CASSVEGSGANVLTF; CDR3 DNA: TGTGCCAGCAGCGTAGAGGGCTCTGGGGCCAACGTCCTGACTTTC
V gene: TRBV9; J gene: TRBJ1-2; D gene: -; clone size: -; CDR3 protein: CASSVAGDNYGYTF; CDR3 DNA: TGTGCCAGCAGCGTAGCAGGGGACAACTATGGCTACACCTTC
V gene: TRBV5-1; J gene: TRBJ2-7; D gene: TRBD2; clone size: -; CDR3 protein: CASSASGSSYEQYF; CDR3 DNA: TGCGCCAGCAGCGCTAGCGGTAGCTCCTACGAGCAGTACTTC
V gene: TRBV19; J gene: TRBJ2-3; D gene: -; clone size: -; CDR3 protein: CASGNTDTQYF; CDR3 DNA: TGTGCCAGCGGGAACACAGATACGCAGTATTTT
V gene: TRBV4-1; J gene: TRBJ2-7; D gene: TRBD1; clone size: once; CDR3 protein: CASSRSGQGLYEQYF; CDR3 DNA: TGCGCCAGCAGCCGCTCGGGACAGGGGCTCTACGAGCAGTACTTC
V gene: TRBV7-9; J gene: TRBJ2-2; D gene: -; clone size: once; CDR3 protein: CAGNRAGGTGELFF; CDR3 DNA: TGTGCCGGGAACAGGGCCGGAGGTACCGGGGAGCTGTTTTTT
V gene: TRBV7-3; J gene: TRBJ2-1; D gene: -; clone size: -; CDR3 protein: CASSSSLTTGHNEQFF; CDR3 DNA: TGTGCCAGCAGCTCCTCACTAACCACAGGACACAATGAGCAGTTCTTC
V gene: TRBV13; J gene: TRBJ2-1; D gene: -; clone size: -; CDR3 protein: CASSAPDSLNNEQFF; CDR3 DNA: TGTGCCAGCAGCGCCCCGGACTCCCTCAACAATGAGCAGTTCTTC
V gene: TRBV5-1; J gene: TRBJ2-2; D gene: TRBD1; clone size: -; CDR3 protein: CASSPGQGGTGELFF; CDR3 DNA: TGCGCCAGCAGCCCGGGACAGGGTGGCACCGGGGAGCTGTTTTTT
V gene: TRBV28; J gene: TRBJ2-5; D gene: TRBD2; clone size: -; CDR3 protein: CASTGSGSQETQYF; CDR3 DNA: TGTGCCAGTACGGGTAGCGGGAGCCAAGAGACCCAGTACTTC
V gene: TRBV28; J gene: TRBJ2-3; D gene: TRBD2; clone size: -; CDR3 protein: CASSTSATLRDTQYF; CDR3 DNA: TGTGCCAGCAGTACTAGCGCGACACTTCGCGATACGCAGTATTTT
V gene: TRBV11-2; J gene: TRBJ2-7; D gene: -; clone size: -; CDR3 protein: CASSLVRGQMIYEQYF; CDR3 DNA: TGTGCCAGCAGCTTAGTCCGGGGTCAGATGATTTACGAGCAGTACTTC
V gene: TRBV27; J gene: TRBJ2-1; D gene: -; clone size: -; CDR3 protein: CASSLSRTGNYEVTNEQFF; CDR3 DNA: TGTGCCAGCAGTTTATCTCGGACCGGTAATTACGAGGTCACAAATGAGCAGTTCTTC
V gene: TRBV29-1; J gene: TRBJ2-2; D gene: -; clone size: -; CDR3 protein: CSVTRGGRTGELFF; CDR3 DNA: TGCAGCGTTACAAGGGGTGGGCGCACCGGGGAGCTGTTTTTT
V gene: TRBV5-1; J gene: TRBJ2-3; D gene: -; clone size: -; CDR3 protein: CASSLDIASTDTQYF; CDR3 DNA: TGCGCCAGCAGCTTGGACATTGCTAGCACAGATACGCAGTATTTT
V gene: TRBV6-6; J gene: TRBJ2-3; D gene: TRBD2; clone size: -; CDR3 protein: CASSYSGTRVPDTQYF; CDR3 DNA: TGTGCCAGCAGTTACTCCGGGACTAGAGTCCCAGATACGCAGTATTTT
V gene: TRBV6-1; J gene: TRBJ2-5; D gene: TRBD1; clone size: -; CDR3 protein: CASTVRGQETQYF; CDR3 DNA: TGTGCCAGCACCGTCAGGGGGCAAGAGACCCAGTACTTC
V gene: TRBV10-1; J gene: TRBJ1-1; D gene: -; clone size: -; CDR3 protein: CASSESPRQRAFF; CDR3 DNA: TGCGCCAGCAGTGAGTCCCCGAGGCAGCGCGCTTTCTTT
V gene: TRBV6-9; J gene: TRBJ1-4; D gene: TRBD1; clone size: -; CDR3 protein: CASSWYRGNEKLFF; CDR3 DNA: TGTGCCAGCAGTTGGTACAGGGGGAATGAAAAACTGTTTTTT
V gene: TRBV7-2; J gene: TRBJ2-3; D gene: -; clone size: -; CDR3 protein: CASSLVRTDTQYF; CDR3 DNA: TGTGCCAGCAGCTTAGTGCGCACAGATACGCAGTATTTT
V gene: TRBV5-1; J gene: TRBJ2-7; D gene: -; clone size: -; CDR3 protein: CASSLGQGMREQYF; CDR3 DNA: TGCGCCAGCAGCTTGGGTCAGGGCATGCGGGAGCAGTACTTC
V gene: TRBV11-2; J gene: TRBJ2-5; D gene: TRBD1; clone size: -; CDR3 protein: CASSLVAGQGARLPETQYF; CDR3 DNA: TGTGCCAGCAGCTTAGTGGCGGGACAGGGGGCTCGCCTGCCTGAGACCCAGTACTTC
V gene: TRBV11-3; J gene: TRBJ2-7; D gene: -; clone size: once; CDR3 protein: CASSLGFGSFYEQYF; CDR3 DNA: TGTGCCAGCAGCTTAGGGTTTGGCAGTTTCTACGAGCAGTACTTC
V gene: TRBV27; J gene: TRBJ2-7; D gene: TRBD2; clone size: -; CDR3 protein: CARTVRELHEQYF; CDR3 DNA: TGTGCCCGCACGGTGCGGGAGCTCCACGAGCAGTACTTC
V gene: TRBV2; J gene: TRBJ2-7; D gene: -; clone size: -; CDR3 protein: CASSEQGFREQYF; CDR3 DNA: TGTGCCAGCAGTGAACAAGGGTTCCGCGAGCAGTACTTC
V gene: TRBV7-3; J gene: TRBJ2-1; D gene: TRBD2; clone size: few; CDR3 protein: CASSLQGSGRYNEQFF; CDR3 DNA: TGTGCCAGCAGCTTACAGGGTAGCGGGAGGTACAATGAGCAGTTCTTC
V gene: TRBV5-1; J gene: TRBJ1-1; D gene: TRBD1; clone size: once; CDR3 protein: CASSLTGDRTEAFF; CDR3 DNA: TGCGCCAGCAGCTTGACAGGGGATCGAACTGAAGCTTTCTTT
V gene: TRBV9; J gene: TRBJ1-2; D gene: -; clone size: -; CDR3 protein: CASSVGEDPYGYTF; CDR3 DNA: TGTGCCAGCAGCGTAGGGGAGGACCCCTATGGCTACACCTTC
V gene: TRBV28; J gene: TRBJ1-5; D gene: TRBD1; clone size: -; CDR3 protein: CASSLWGEGQGYSNQPQHF; CDR3 DNA: TGTGCCAGCAGTTTATGGGGGGAGGGACAGGGGTATAGCAATCAGCCCCAGCATTTT
V gene: TRBV5-1; J gene: TRBJ2-1; D gene: -; clone size: -; CDR3 protein: CASSRNGIDNEQFF; CDR3 DNA: TGCGCCAGCAGCCGCAATGGGATTGACAATGAGCAGTTCTTC
V gene: TRBV11-2; J gene: TRBJ1-4; D gene: -; clone size: -; CDR3 protein: CASSARMGDVDEKLFF; CDR3 DNA: TGTGCCAGCAGCGCGCGGATGGGGGACGTGGACGAAAAACTGTTTTTT
V gene: TRBV10-2; J gene: TRBJ2-1; D gene: -; clone size: -; CDR3 protein: CASSTSRAYRSQFF; CDR3 DNA: -
V gene: TRBV5-5; J gene: TRBJ2-3; D gene: -; clone size: -; CDR3 protein: CASSFRTVRATSTDTQYF; CDR3 DNA: TGTGCCAGCAGCTTTAGGACAGTCCGTGCAACTAGCACAGATACGCAGTATTTT
V gene: TRBV6-5; J gene: TRBJ2-1; D gene: -; clone size: -; CDR3 protein: CASSRYALTDEQFF; CDR3 DNA: TGTGCCAGCAGCCGTTATGCCCTTACGGATGAGCAGTTCTTC
V gene: TRBV27; J gene: TRBJ2-7; D gene: TRBD2; clone size: -; CDR3 protein: CASSSPGGLPYEQYF; CDR3 DNA: TGTGCCAGCAGTTCTCCGGGAGGGCTGCCCTACGAGCAGTACTTC
V gene: TRBV28; J gene: TRBJ2-4; D gene: -; clone size: -; CDR3 protein: CASSQISLAKNIQYF; CDR3 DNA: TGTGCCAGCAGTCAGATCTCCCTAGCCAAAAACATTCAGTACTTC
V gene: TRBV6-1; J gene: TRBJ1-5; D gene: -; clone size: -; CDR3 protein: CASSDGGASNQPQHF; CDR3 DNA: TGTGCCAGCAGTGATGGGGGGGCAAGCAATCAGCCCCAGCATTTT
V gene: TRBV5-1; J gene: TRBJ2-1; D gene: TRBD2; clone size: -; CDR3 protein: CASSLLAGVSNEQFF; CDR3 DNA: TGCGCCAGCAGCTTACTAGCGGGAGTATCAAATGAGCAGTTCTTC
V gene: TRBV18; J gene: TRBJ2-1; D gene: -; clone size: -; CDR3 protein: CASTQTSSHNEQFF; CDR3 DNA: TGTGCCAGCACTCAGACTAGTTCCCACAATGAGCAGTTCTTC
V gene: TRBV19; J gene: TRBJ1-3; D gene: -; clone size: -; CDR3 protein: CASRAGSGNTIYF; CDR3 DNA: TGTGCCAGTAGGGCAGGGTCTGGAAACACCATATATTTT
V gene: TRBV29-1; J gene: TRBJ2-4; D gene: -; clone size: once; CDR3 protein: CSVEDGLDIQYF; CDR3 DNA: TGCAGCGTTGAAGATGGGCTTGACATTCAGTACTTC
V gene: TRBV11-2; J gene: TRBJ2-1; D gene: TRBD2; clone size: -; CDR3 protein: CASSSWTRRGEQFF; CDR3 DNA: TGTGCCAGCAGCTCATGGACTAGGCGGGGTGAGCAGTTCTTC
V gene: TRBV5-1; J gene: TRBJ2-7; D gene: TRBD2; clone size: -; CDR3 protein: CASSPRLAGDHEQYF; CDR3 DNA: TGCGCCAGCAGCCCGCGGCTAGCGGGAGACCACGAGCAGTACTTC
V gene: TRBV5-6; J gene: TRBJ2-2; D gene: TRBD1; clone size: -; CDR3 protein: CASSLALGQGNTGELFF; CDR3 DNA: TGTGCCAGCAGCTTGGCCTTGGGACAGGGGAACACCGGGGAGCTGTTTTTT
V gene: TRBV9; J gene: TRBJ1-2; D gene: TRBD1; clone size: -; CDR3 protein: CASSATGGANGYTF; CDR3 DNA: TGTGCCAGCAGCGCTACAGGGGGCGCGAATGGCTACACCTTC
V gene: TRBV9; J gene: TRBJ1-5; D gene: -; clone size: -; CDR3 protein: CASSVGGGNQPQHF; CDR3 DNA: TGTGCCAGCAGCGTAGGAGGGGGCAATCAGCCCCAGCATTTT
V gene: TRBV5-1; J gene: TRBJ2-1; D gene: TRBD2; clone size: -; CDR3 protein: CASSGGLAGAYNEQFF; CDR3 DNA: TGCGCCAGCAGCGGAGGACTAGCGGGAGCCTACAATGAGCAGTTCTTC
V gene: TRBV18; J gene: TRBJ2-3; D gene: TRBD2; clone size: -; CDR3 protein: CASSPVPSGRRSDTQYF; CDR3 DNA: TGTGCCAGCTCACCGGTCCCCAGCGGGAGGAGGTCAGATACGCAGTATTTT
V gene: TRBV6-6; J gene: TRBJ1-4; D gene: TRBD1; clone size: -; CDR3 protein: CASSPQGAHEKLFF; CDR3 DNA: TGTGCCAGCAGTCCACAGGGGGCTCATGAAAAACTGTTTTTT
V gene: TRBV2; J gene: TRBJ2-7; D gene: -; clone size: -; CDR3 protein: CASSDIGQSYEQYF; CDR3 DNA: TGTGCCAGCAGTGATATCGGGCAGTCCTACGAGCAGTACTTC
V gene: TRBV10-3; J gene: TRBJ2-1; D gene: -; clone size: -; CDR3 protein: CATAQKGFNEQFF; CDR3 DNA: TGTGCCACCGCCCAAAAGGGATTCAATGAGCAGTTCTTC